This entry features one TCR beta chain sequence. The data derive from a study of blood T cells in healthy people across ages. V was shortened by 5 bases and J by 8 bases, with 14 bases between the two germline ends. Germline V gene sequence: CDR1 SGHVS, CDR2 FQNEAQ. This CDR3 spans 13 amino acids. The use of a sample-barcoded 5' primer and a J-beta primer mix characterized a second PCR of roughly 6 to 11 cycles. TCRdb called the 5' RACE reads again in MiXCR, with one record for every CDR3 protein. The sample shows more than 650,000 distinct CDR3 sequences, more than 25% of them seen only once. This same sample was also taken into another study, of T cells of mothers and their children. From that second work: The authors used all extracted RNA for cDNA synthesis, at approximately 1.5 ug per 15 ul. Regardless of relatedness, pairs show thymic selection shaping TCR recombination output in a similar manner. Overlap ran slightly, non-significantly higher for related than unrelated mother-child pairs.

The sequencing sample was made of blood. The chain carries TRBV7-8 and TRBJ2-3, with a possible D match to TRBD2 (6 bases). This clonotype was sampled from a boy between 10 and 17 years old in good health. CDR3 region: CASSRDSSSTQYF. The CDR3, as DNA: TGTGCCAGCAGCAGGGACTCCTCCAGTACGCAGTATTTT.